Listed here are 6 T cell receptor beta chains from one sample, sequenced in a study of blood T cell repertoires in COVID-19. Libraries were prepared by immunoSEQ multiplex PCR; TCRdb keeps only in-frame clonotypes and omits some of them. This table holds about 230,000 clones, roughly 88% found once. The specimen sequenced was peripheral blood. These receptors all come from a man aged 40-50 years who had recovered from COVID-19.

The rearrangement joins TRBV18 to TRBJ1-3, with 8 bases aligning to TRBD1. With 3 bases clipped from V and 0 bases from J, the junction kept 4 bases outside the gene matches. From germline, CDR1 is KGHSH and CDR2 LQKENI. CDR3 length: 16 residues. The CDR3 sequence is CASSPTTGGSGNTIYF. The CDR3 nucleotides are TGTGCCAGCTCACCGACAACAGGGGGCTCTGGAAACACCATATATTTT.

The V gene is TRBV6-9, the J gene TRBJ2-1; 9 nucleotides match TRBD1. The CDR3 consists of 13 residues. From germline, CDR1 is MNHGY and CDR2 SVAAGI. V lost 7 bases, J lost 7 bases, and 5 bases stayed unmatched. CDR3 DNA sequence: TGTGCCAGCACCCACGGGACAGGGAATGAGCAGTTCTTC. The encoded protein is CASTHGTGNEQFF.

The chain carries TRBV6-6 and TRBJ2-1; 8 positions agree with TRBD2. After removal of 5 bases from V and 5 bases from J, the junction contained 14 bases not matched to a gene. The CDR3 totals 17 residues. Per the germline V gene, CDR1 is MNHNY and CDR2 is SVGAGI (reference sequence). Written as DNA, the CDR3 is TGTGCCAGCAGTCTCAACCCAACTAGCGGATTAAACAATGAGCAGTTCTTC. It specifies CASSLNPTSGLNNEQFF.

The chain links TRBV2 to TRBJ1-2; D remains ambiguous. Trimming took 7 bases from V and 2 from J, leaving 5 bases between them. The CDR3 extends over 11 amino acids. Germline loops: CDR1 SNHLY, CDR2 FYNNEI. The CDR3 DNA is TGTGCCAGCATGGAGAACTATGGCTACACCTTC. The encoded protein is CASMENYGYTF.

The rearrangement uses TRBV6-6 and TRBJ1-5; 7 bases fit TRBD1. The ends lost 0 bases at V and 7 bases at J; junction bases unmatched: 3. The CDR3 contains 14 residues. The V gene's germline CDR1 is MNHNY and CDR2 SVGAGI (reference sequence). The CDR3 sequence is CASSYSTGAQPQHF. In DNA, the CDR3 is TGTGCCAGCAGTTACTCCACAGGGGCCCAGCCCCAGCATTTT.

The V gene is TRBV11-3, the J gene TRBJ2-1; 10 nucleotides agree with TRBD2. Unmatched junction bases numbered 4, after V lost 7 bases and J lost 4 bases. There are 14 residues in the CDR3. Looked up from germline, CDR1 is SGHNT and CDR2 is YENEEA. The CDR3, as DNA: TGTGCCAGCATTTCTAGCGGGGGTTACAATGAGCAGTTCTTC. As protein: CASISSGGYNEQFF.